The 15 T cell receptor beta chains listed next were all sequenced from one sample in a study of immune characteristics of hereditary and idiopathic chronic pancreatitis. Total pancreatectomy with islet autotransplantation was the source of the chronic pancreatitis pancreas tissue. The protocol was immunoSEQ multiplex PCR, while the TCRdb copy is restricted to in-frame clones and leaves out a portion. The profile covers about 14,000 clones, with 70% to 75% appearing a single time and 13% to 15% taken by the ten largest. The sample comprised pancreas tissue with hereditary chronic pancreatitis. The receptor set was obtained from a human donor with chronic pancreatitis.

This chain connects TRBV30 to TRBJ2-1, with TRBD2 matching 7 bases. V shed 3 bases and J 9 bases; nucleotides not matched to a gene: 8. The CDR3 runs to 13 residues. CDR1 and CDR2 (germline): GTSNPN, SVGIG (reference sequence). CDR3 DNA sequence: TGTGCCTGGAGGGCCGCGGGAGAGATTGAGCAGTTCTTC. Encoded protein: CAWRAAGEIEQFF.

In nucleotides, the CDR3 is TGTGCCAGCAGCCCCCGAGGCACGACAGGGGGCTATGGCTACACCTTC. Its translation: CASSPRGTTGGYGYTF. V usage is TRBV7-9 and J usage is TRBJ1-2, with 9 bases that match TRBD1. From germline, CDR1 is SEHNR and CDR2 FQNEAQ (reference sequence). This CDR3 region has 16 residues. After removal of 5 bases from V and 4 bases from J, the junction contained 11 bases not matched to a gene.

This clone was observed a few times. The J gene is TRBJ2-4, the V gene TRBV29-1; tentatively, D is TRBD2 (7 bases). V lost 4 bases to trimming and J lost 7 bases, with 29 bases between them. This CDR3 has 18 residues. From germline, CDR1 is SQVTM and CDR2 ANQGSEA. CDR3 coding DNA: TGCAGCGTTGTATTAAGGGGGGGCATAATTAGTGTATGGAACATTCAGTACTTC. Its protein is CSVVLRGGIISVWNIQYF.

The chain combines TRBV5-6 with TRBJ1-6; D not certain. Germline CDR1 and CDR2: SGHDT and YYEEEE. Deletions cut 10 bases from V and 0 bases from J, with 17 bases between. There are 16 residues in the CDR3. The CDR3 DNA follows: TGTGCCGGAGGTCAGCGATTTAGCTCCTATAATTCACCCCTCCACTTT. Residues: CAGGQRFSSYNSPLHF.

With regard to this clone: Germline is not matched at one junction end, which may reflect a read error. The rearrangement links TRBV24-1 to TRBJ2-1; 9 positions match TRBD2. CDR3 length equals 16 residues. Germline V CDR1 and CDR2: KGHDR, SFDVKD. The CDR3: CATSTLAGGGRNGQFF. The CDR3, as DNA: TGTGCCACCAGTACCCTCGCGGGAGGGGGACGGAATGGGCAGTTCTTC.

This clone showed up just once. The chain is built from TRBV6-4 and TRBJ2-1; 8 positions match TRBD2. This CDR3 has 16 residues. The ends lost 3 bases at V and 4 bases at J; junction bases unmatched: 8. CDR1 MRHNA and CDR2 SNTAGT come from the germline V gene. CDR3 amino acids: CASSEGSGRTYNEQFF. In nucleotides, the CDR3 is TGTGCCAGCAGTGAAGGGAGCGGGAGAACGTACAATGAGCAGTTCTTC.

This chain uses TRBV6-5 with TRBJ1-5; 9 nucleotides align to TRBD1. The V and J ends lost 6 bases and 7 bases, in that order; junction bases with no gene match: 10. In germline, CDR1 is MNHEY, CDR2 SVGAGI. CDR3 length: 15 residues. The CDR3 loop reads CASSQGQGQSQPQHF. CDR3 bases: TGTGCCAGCAGCCAGGGACAGGGTCAATCACAGCCCCAGCATTTT.

The chain is built from TRBV28 and TRBJ1-5, with TRBD1 matching 8 bases. Trimming took 6 bases from V and 5 from J; bases not matched to a gene: 6. Looked up from germline, CDR1 is MDHEN and CDR2 is SYDVKM. The CDR3 runs 14 residues. The CDR3 bases are TGTGCCAGCAGCTCAGGGGGCGAGGATCAGCCCCAGCATTTT. Translating gives CASSSGGEDQPQHF.

CDR3: CASSLSLYEQYF. In DNA form, the CDR3 reads TGTGCCAGCAGCTTATCTCTCTACGAGCAGTACTTC. The chain uses TRBV7-8 and TRBJ2-7, with D uncertain. V lost 2 bases to trimming and J lost 3 bases, with 5 bases between them. This CDR3 spans 12 amino acids. Germline lookup yields CDR1 SGHVS and CDR2 FQNEAQ.

The V call is TRBV7-6, the J call TRBJ2-2; TRBD2 might be the D (5 bases). The V gene's germline CDR1 is SGHVS and CDR2 FNYEAQ. This CDR3 contains 13 residues. The V and J ends lost 3 bases and 6 bases respectively, with 8 bases between them. CDR3 nucleotide sequence: TGTGCCAGCAGCTTCTCCGGGGCCGGGGAGCTGTTTTTT. It is translated as CASSFSGAGELFF.

The chain combines TRBV7-3 with TRBJ1-6, with 10 bases aligning to TRBD1. Germline V gives CDR1 SGHTA, CDR2 FQGTGA. J gave up 7 bases and V 5 bases, and 2 bases lay outside the gene matches. The CDR3 length is 14 residues. The DNA of the CDR3 is TGTGCCAGCAGCCCGGGACAGGGGAATTCACCCCTCCACTTT. It is translated as CASSPGQGNSPLHF.

Concerning this clone itself: Compared with germline, one end of the junction differs, possibly owing to a read error. The chain recombines TRBV10-3 with TRBJ2-7, with 7 bases lining up with TRBD1. There are 13 residues in the CDR3. The germline gives CDR1 ENHRY, CDR2 SYGVKD. The CDR3 nucleotides read TGTGCCATCAGTGAGTCCCAGGGGGTAGCCCGGGGCTTC. This gives the protein CAISESQGVARGF.

This chain uses TRBV6-1 with TRBJ1-2; no clear D. From germline, CDR1 is MNHNS and CDR2 SASEGT. The CDR3 runs to 15 residues. Trimming cost V 2 bases and J 8 bases, with 18 bases left between them. The CDR3 loop is CASSERIEGAWGYTF. In DNA, the CDR3 is TGTGCCAGCAGTGAAAGGATTGAGGGAGCCTGGGGCTACACCTTC.

The rearrangement joins TRBV10-3 to TRBJ2-1, with unresolved D. V lost 7 bases to trimming and J lost 0 bases, with 10 bases between them. Germline V gives CDR1 ENHRY, CDR2 SYGVKD. This CDR3 region has 14 residues. As DNA, the CDR3 is TGTGCCATCACCCCCGACCCCTCCTACAATGAGCAGTTCTTC. Protein: CAITPDPSYNEQFF.

This clone was seen more than once but under ten times. The CDR3 loop is CASSPVPSGRRGEQYF. The CDR3 coding sequence is TGTGCCAGCTCACCGGTACCTAGCGGGAGAAGGGGCGAGCAGTACTTC. The genes are TRBV18 and TRBJ2-7, with TRBD2 matching 10 bases. The CDR3 consists of 16 residues. Germline V CDR1 and CDR2: KGHSH, LQKENI. V shed 3 bases and J 6 bases; nucleotides not matched to a gene: 11.